These 26 T cell receptor beta chains came from one sample sequenced in a study of T cells in Graves' hyperthyroidism and ophthalmopathy. The TCR beta CDR3 regions underwent amplification using RNA transcripts as the source. TCR CDR3 regions were first amplified by RT-PCR with HTBI primers. TCRdb reanalysed the multiplex PCR reads using MiXCR and keeps one entry per CDR3 protein. The sample consists of 700,000 to 950,000 distinct CDR3 sequences, about a third of them appearing once. The sample taken for sequencing was blood. The source of these receptors is a woman aged 40 to 50 with Graves' hyperthyroidism.

The sample holds one count of this clonotype. The rearrangement uses TRBV29-1 and TRBJ1-1; D is unresolved. This CDR3 has 12 amino acids. V gave up 7 bases and J gave up 0 bases, with 9 bases separating them. Per the germline V gene, CDR1 is SQVTM and CDR2 is ANQGSEA. CDR3 sequence: CSGIELNTEAFF. The DNA for the CDR3 is TGCAGCGGTATCGAACTGAACACTGAAGCTTTCTTT.

This clonotype was observed a few times. The chain carries TRBV29-1 and TRBJ1-4; TRBD1 agrees at 8 bases. The V and J ends lost 6 bases and 7 bases, in that order; junction bases with no gene match: 10. Germline CDR1 reads SQVTM; CDR2 reads ANQGSEA. The CDR3 is 14 residues long. CDR3 region: CSVLGQGRVEKLFF. The DNA of the CDR3 is TGCAGCGTCCTTGGACAGGGACGGGTTGAAAAACTGTTTTTT.

Of note for this clonotype: Possible read error: a much larger clone is one base away. This sequence joins TRBV2 and TRBJ1-4; a possible D gene is TRBD1 (5 bases). Looked up from germline, CDR1 is SNHLY and CDR2 is FYNNEI. The CDR3 totals 14 residues. CDR3 sequence: CASSEGQLWEKLVF. The CDR3 nucleotides are TGTGCCAGCAGTGAAGGACAGCTTTGGGAAAAACTGGTTTTT.

This sequence joins TRBV29-1 and TRBJ1-1, with 9 bases fitting TRBD1. The CDR3 extends over 16 amino acids. V dropped 6 bases and J dropped 0; count of bases not matched to a gene: 11. Germline values: CDR1 SQVTM, CDR2 ANQGSEA. In DNA, the CDR3 is TGCAGCGTAACCTTCCCCGGGACAGGGATGAACACTGAAGCTTTCTTT. Protein: CSVTFPGTGMNTEAFF.

The gene calls are TRBV13 and TRBJ1-2; TRBD1 matches at 8 bases. From germline, CDR1 is PRHDT and CDR2 FYEKMQ (reference sequence). This CDR3 comprises 16 residues. After removal of 5 bases from V and 10 bases from J, the junction contained 18 bases not matched to a gene. The chain's CDR3 is CASSGPPDRDVSNYTF. CDR3 DNA sequence: TGTGCCAGCAGCGGGCCCCCGGACAGGGACGTCTCTAACTACACCTTC.

This clonotype has ten or more counts. The chain links TRBV7-2 to TRBJ2-5; 8 positions agree with TRBD1. Per the germline V gene, CDR1 is SGHTA and CDR2 is FQGNSA. V shed 9 bases, J shed 5 bases, and the junction held 8 bases outside the gene matches. This CDR3 is 13 amino acids long. In DNA form, the CDR3 reads TGTGCCAGTGGACAGGGAGATACGGAGACCCAGTACTTC. Translation: CASGQGDTETQYF.

The sample holds many counts of this clonotype. The genes are TRBV10-1 and TRBJ1-5, with 8 bases fitting TRBD1. The CDR3 runs to 13 residues. Per germline, CDR1 WNHNN and CDR2 SYGVQD (reference sequence). J was trimmed by 5 bases and V by 6 bases; bases with no gene match: 3. The DNA for the CDR3 is TGCGCCAGCAGCGTGACAGGGGATCAGCCCCAGCATTTT. It encodes CASSVTGDQPQHF.

This chain links TRBV6-1 with TRBJ2-2, with D possibly being TRBD1 or TRBD2 (5 bases each). Trimming shortened V by 6 bases and J by 0 bases, and 14 bases separated the two germline ends. The CDR3 is 16 amino acids. Germline CDR1 reads MNHNS; CDR2 reads SASEGT. In nucleotides, the CDR3 is TGTGCCAGCAGCCGATCCGGGACCCCGAACACCGGGGAGCTGTTTTTT. It specifies CASSRSGTPNTGELFF.

This clonotype was seen at least ten times. The rearrangement joins TRBV10-1 to TRBJ1-2; D gene ambiguous. Between the trimmed V and J ends, which lost 6 bases and 8 bases, there was a span of 16 bases. Germline V gene lookup returns CDR1 WNHNN and CDR2 SYGVQD (reference sequence). This CDR3 is built from 13 residues. The CDR3 spells CASSSDLKVGYTF. The CDR3 nucleotides read TGCGCCAGCAGCTCGGACTTAAAAGTCGGCTACACCTTC.

V is TRBV25-1 and J is TRBJ2-5, with TRBD2 matching over 8 bases. CDR3 size: 16 residues. Germline V gene sequence: CDR1 MGHDK, CDR2 SYGVNS. The V and J ends lost 5 bases and 5 bases, in that order; junction bases with no gene match: 13. CDR3 sequence reads: CASSIPGGGSRETQYF. CDR3 sequence (DNA): TGTGCCAGCAGTATCCCGGGGGGGGGCAGCCGGGAGACCCAGTACTTC.

This clonotype was observed a handful of times. The J gene is TRBJ1-1, the V gene TRBV20-1; perhaps TRBD1 as D (6 bases). The germline CDR1 and CDR2 sequences are DFQATT and SNEGSKA (reference sequence). V was cut by 1 base and J by 8 bases, with 14 bases left in between. This CDR3 has 13 amino acids. The CDR3 here is CSARVRGGGEAFF. For the CDR3, the DNA is TGCAGTGCTAGAGTACGTGGGGGGGGCGAAGCTTTCTTT.

This clonotype has a count of ten or more. This chain uses TRBV12-3 or TRBV12-4 with TRBJ1-5; the match to TRBD1 covers 7 bases. The CDR3 runs 14 residues. V shed 5 bases, J shed 9 bases, and the junction held 10 bases outside the gene matches. The CDR3 loop is CASSVTGLNRPQHF. In nucleotides, the CDR3 is TGTGCCAGCAGTGTGACAGGGTTGAACAGGCCCCAGCATTTT.

The DNA of the CDR3 is TGTGCCAGCAGCCCCGGGACAGCGAGGAATGGTGAAGCTTTCTTT. It specifies CASSPGTARNGEAFF. The genes are TRBV7-2 and TRBJ1-1; TRBD1 matches at 7 bases. After removal of 5 bases from V and 7 bases from J, the junction contained 13 bases not matched to a gene. CDR3 length: 15 amino acids. Germline lookup yields CDR1 SGHTA and CDR2 FQGNSA. Full variable domain (remainder filled in from reference TRBV7-2 and TRBJ1-1): GAGVSQSPSNKVTEKGKDVELRCDPISGHTALYWYRQSLGQGLEFLIYFQGNSAPDKSGLPSDRFSAERTGGSVSTLTIQRTQQEDSAVYLCASSPGTARNGEAFFGQGTRLTVV.

V gene TRBV12-3 or TRBV12-4 combines with J gene TRBJ1-1; D ambiguous. Trimming stripped 3 bases from V and 0 bases from J, with 14 bases between. The CDR3 covers 16 residues. The CDR3 DNA sequence: TGTGCCAGCAGTTTCAACCGACCGGTCATGAACACTGAAGCTTTCTTT. It codes for CASSFNRPVMNTEAFF.

The chain combines TRBV3-1 with TRBJ1-2; TRBD1 is a possible D gene (5 bases). Looked up from germline, CDR1 is LGHDT and CDR2 is YNNKEL (reference sequence). The CDR3 contains 14 residues. Trimming left V 1 base short and J 7 bases short, with 13 bases between. The CDR3 spells CASSQGQTRGGYTF. CDR3 nucleotides: TGTGCCAGCAGCCAAGGACAGACTCGGGGTGGCTACACCTTC. Full variable domain (outside the CDR3, taken from reference TRBV3-1 and TRBJ1-2): DTAVSQTPKYLVTQMGNDKSIKCEQNLGHDTMYWYKQDSKKFLKIMFSYNNKELIINETVPNRFSPKSPDKAHLNLHINSLELGDSAVYFCASSQGQTRGGYTFGSGTRLTVV.

DNA for the CDR3: TGTGCCAGCAGGGAACCGGGACGGGGAAATTCACCCCTCCACTTT. Translating gives CASREPGRGNSPLHF. V usage is TRBV10-3 and J usage is TRBJ1-6; D is perhaps TRBD1 (5 bases). The V end was cut by 10 bases, the J end by 7 bases, with 20 bases between. The V gene's germline CDR1 is ENHRY and CDR2 SYGVKD. The CDR3 length is 15 residues.

The V and J genes are TRBV11-2 and TRBJ1-2, with a possible D match to TRBD1 (6 bases). V was shortened by 5 bases and J by 0 bases, with 13 bases between the two germline ends. The CDR3 covers 15 residues. Germline lookup yields CDR1 SGHAT and CDR2 FQNNGV. CDR3 nucleotides: TGTGCCAGCAGCGAGCCCGGGGGCTCTAACTATGGCTACACCTTC. It codes for CASSEPGGSNYGYTF.

This clonotype was detected many times. This chain connects TRBV24-1 to TRBJ2-2; no reliable D call. The CDR3 is 13 amino acids. CDR1 and CDR2 from the germline V gene are KGHDR and SFDVKD. The V and J ends lost 2 bases and 5 bases respectively, with 5 bases between them. For the CDR3, the DNA is TGTGCCACCAGTGATTGGAGAACCGGGGAGCTGTTTTTT. Translated, it gives CATSDWRTGELFF.

This clonotype was observed at least ten times. V gene TRBV2 combines with J gene TRBJ1-2; TRBD1 matches 7 bases. The V gene end was trimmed by 7 bases and the J gene end by 3 bases; junction bases not matched to a gene: 8. CDR1 and CDR2 (germline): SNHLY, FYNNEI. The CDR3 extends over 14 amino acids. The DNA for the CDR3 is TGTGCCAGCAAGAGGCAGGGGGAAGACTATGGCTACACCTTC. Residues: CASKRQGEDYGYTF. Using reference TRBV2 and TRBJ1-2 for the parts outside the CDR3, the full variable domain is EPEVTQTPSHQVTQMGQEVILRCVPISNHLYFYWYRQILGQKVEFLVSFYNNEISEKSEIFDDQFSVERPDGSNFTLKIRSTKLEDSAMYFCASKRQGEDYGYTFGSGTRLTVV.

This clonotype has more than one count but fewer than ten. This rearrangement joins TRBV20-1 to TRBJ2-7; 7 nucleotides match TRBD1. TRBJ2-1 explains the end of the DNA better; the J call may be wrong. Germline V lookup: CDR1 DFQATT, CDR2 SNEGSKA (reference sequence). This CDR3 is built from 16 residues. The CDR3 protein is CSAGGDRAFSYNEQFF. The DNA of the CDR3 is TGCAGTGCTGGAGGCGACAGGGCTTTCTCCTACAATGAGCAGTTCTTC.

The rearrangement joins TRBV2 to TRBJ1-5; D is perhaps TRBD1 (6 bases). Germline V CDR1 and CDR2: SNHLY, FYNNEI. This CDR3 has 16 residues. Trimming pared 11 bases from V and 2 bases from J, leaving 22 bases between. CDR3 region: CAWSSGDTSGNQPQHF. CDR3 DNA sequence: TGTGCCTGGAGTAGCGGGGACACGAGTGGCAATCAGCCCCAGCATTTT.

This clonotype was found a few times. The chain is built from TRBV6-6 and TRBJ2-7; TRBD2 matches at 8 bases. After removal of 5 bases from V and 3 bases from J, the junction contained 9 bases not matched to a gene. Germline V gives CDR1 MNHNY, CDR2 SVGAGI (reference sequence). This CDR3 region has 15 residues. The CDR3 nucleotides are TGTGCCAGCAGTCCGGGGGGGACGGTAGGCTACGAGCAGTACTTC. Amino acids: CASSPGGTVGYEQYF.

This rearrangement joins TRBV19 to TRBJ1-5; TRBD1 is a possible D gene (5 bases). Looked up from germline, CDR1 is LNHDA and CDR2 is SQIVND (reference sequence). There are 15 residues in the CDR3. Trimming took 8 bases from V and 5 from J, leaving 19 bases between them. This chain's CDR3 is CASSVGQVGDQPQHF. The CDR3 DNA reads as TGTGCCAGTTCCGTGGGGCAAGTGGGGGATCAGCCCCAGCATTTT. The full variable domain, in which reference TRBV19 and TRBJ1-5 provide the parts outside the CDR3, is DGGITQSPKYLFRKEGQNVTLSCEQNLNHDAMYWYRQDPGQGLRLIYYSQIVNDFQKGDIAEGYSVSREKKESFPLTVTSAQKNPTAFYLCASSVGQVGDQPQHFGDGTRLSIL.

The chain joins TRBV2 to TRBJ1-5, with no clear D. The V end was cut by 5 bases, the J end by 9 bases, with 14 bases between. CDR1 SNHLY and CDR2 FYNNEI come from the germline V gene. This CDR3 comprises 13 residues. The CDR3, as DNA: TGTGCCAGCAGTTACGACGGTGCGGGGCCCCAGCATTTT. This translates into CASSYDGAGPQHF.

V usage is TRBV6-5 and J usage is TRBJ2-7; D may match TRBD1 or TRBD2 (5 bases each). Germline CDR1 reads MNHEY; CDR2 reads SVGAGI. V gave up 5 bases and J gave up 0 bases, with 14 bases separating them. This CDR3 is 15 amino acids long. The DNA for the CDR3 is TGTGCCAGCAGTACTACCGGGACCCGCTCCTACGAGCAGTACTTC. Translation: CASSTTGTRSYEQYF.

In its sample, this clonotype was seen many times. The chain couples TRBV7-8 to TRBJ1-1; tentative D call: TRBD1 (6 bases). The CDR3 totals 15 residues. The ends were cut back, 1 base at V and 4 bases at J, with 13 bases in the middle. The germline V gene has CDR1 SGHVS and CDR2 FQNEAQ. The CDR3 reads CASSLVSQGSTEAFF. The CDR3, as DNA: TGTGCCAGCAGCTTAGTGTCGCAGGGGAGCACTGAAGCTTTCTTT.